This T cell receptor (beta chain) comes out of a study of T cells in Graves' hyperthyroidism and ophthalmopathy. Broader study findings: Ophthalmopathy was distinguished from stable hyperthyroidism by 13 V-J signatures. Most thyroid clonotypes that were expanded above 0.001 also turned up in blood.

If no ophthalmopathy progression occurred within 18 months, Graves' hyperthyroidism was stable. This clonotype showed up many times. The antigen is not known. The CDR3 regions of TCR beta were amplified from RNA transcripts. HTBI primers drove first-round RT-PCR of the TCR CDR3. In TCRdb, the multiplex PCR reads were re-called with MiXCR into one record per CDR3 protein. The repertoire holds about 420,000 distinct CDR3 sequences, with more than 15% as singletons. Source material: blood. This clonotype was obtained from a woman younger than 30 with Graves' hyperthyroidism.

CDR3 nucleotide sequence: TGCGCCAGCAGCTTAGCCCTAGCGGGGGGCATCTACGAGCAGTACTTC. It translates to CASSLALAGGIYEQYF. V gene TRBV5-1 combines with J gene TRBJ2-7; 11 nucleotides align to TRBD2. Germline V gene sequence: CDR1 SGHRS, CDR2 YFSETQ. The ends lost 2 bases at V and 3 bases at J; junction bases unmatched: 7. The CDR3 spans 16 residues.